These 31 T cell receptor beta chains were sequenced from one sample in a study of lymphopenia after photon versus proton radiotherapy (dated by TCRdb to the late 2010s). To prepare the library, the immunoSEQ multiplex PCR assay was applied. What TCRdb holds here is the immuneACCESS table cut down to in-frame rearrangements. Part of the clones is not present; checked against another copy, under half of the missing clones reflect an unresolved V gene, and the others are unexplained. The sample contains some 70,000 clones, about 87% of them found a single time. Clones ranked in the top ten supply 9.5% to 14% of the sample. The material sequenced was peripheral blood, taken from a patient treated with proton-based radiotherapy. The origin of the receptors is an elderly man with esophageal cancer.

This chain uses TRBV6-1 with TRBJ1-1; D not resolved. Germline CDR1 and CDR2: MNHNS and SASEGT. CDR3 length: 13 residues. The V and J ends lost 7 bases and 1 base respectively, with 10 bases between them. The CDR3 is CASTLEANTEAFF. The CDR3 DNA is TGTGCCAGCACCTTGGAAGCGAACACTGAAGCTTTCTTT.

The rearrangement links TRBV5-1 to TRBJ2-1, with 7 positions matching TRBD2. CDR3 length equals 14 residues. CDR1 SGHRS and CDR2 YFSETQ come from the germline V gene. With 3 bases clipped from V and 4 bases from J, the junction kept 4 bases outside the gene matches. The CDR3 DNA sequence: TGCGCCAGCAGCTCAGGACTAGTGTACAATGAGCAGTTCTTC. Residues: CASSSGLVYNEQFF.

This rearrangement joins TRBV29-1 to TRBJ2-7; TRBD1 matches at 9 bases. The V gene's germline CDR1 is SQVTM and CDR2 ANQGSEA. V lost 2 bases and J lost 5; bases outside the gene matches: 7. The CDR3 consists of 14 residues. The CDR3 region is CSVELGTGSDEQYF. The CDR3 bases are TGCAGCGTTGAACTTGGGACAGGGTCTGACGAGCAGTACTTC.

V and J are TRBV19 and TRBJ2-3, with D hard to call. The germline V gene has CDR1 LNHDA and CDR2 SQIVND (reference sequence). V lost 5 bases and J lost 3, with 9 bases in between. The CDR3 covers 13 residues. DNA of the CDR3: TGTGCCAGTAGTTGGGCCGCTACAGATACGCAGTATTTT. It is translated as CASSWAATDTQYF. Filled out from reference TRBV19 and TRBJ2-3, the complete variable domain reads DGGITQSPKYLFRKEGQNVTLSCEQNLNHDAMYWYRQDPGQGLRLIYYSQIVNDFQKGDIAEGYSVSREKKESFPLTVTSAQKNPTAFYLCASSWAATDTQYFGPGTRLTVL.

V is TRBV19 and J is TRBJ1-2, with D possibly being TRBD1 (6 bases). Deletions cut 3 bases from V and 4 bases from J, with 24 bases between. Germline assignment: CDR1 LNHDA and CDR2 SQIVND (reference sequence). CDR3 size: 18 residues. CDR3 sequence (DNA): TGTGCCAGTAGTATGAGGGGCCGGACAGAAAATACTCGCTATGGCTACACCTTC. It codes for CASSMRGRTENTRYGYTF.

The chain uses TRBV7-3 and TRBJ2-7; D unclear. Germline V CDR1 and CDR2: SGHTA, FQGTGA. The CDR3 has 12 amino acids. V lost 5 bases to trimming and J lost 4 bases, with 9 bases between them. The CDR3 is CASSLEAYEQYF. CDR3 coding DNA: TGTGCCAGCAGCCTAGAGGCTTACGAGCAGTACTTC.

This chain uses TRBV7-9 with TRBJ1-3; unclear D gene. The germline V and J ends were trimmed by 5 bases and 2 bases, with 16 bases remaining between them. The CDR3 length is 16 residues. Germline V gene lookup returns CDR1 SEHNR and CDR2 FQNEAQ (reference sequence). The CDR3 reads CASSTRGTETGNTIYF. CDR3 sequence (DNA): TGTGCCAGCAGCACCAGAGGAACAGAAACTGGAAACACCATATATTTT.

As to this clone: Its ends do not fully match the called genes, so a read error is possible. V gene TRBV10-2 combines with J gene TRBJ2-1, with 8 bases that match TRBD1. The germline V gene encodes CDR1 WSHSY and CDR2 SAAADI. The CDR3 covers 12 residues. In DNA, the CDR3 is TGCGCCAGCAGTGAGAGAGACAGGGGCTCAGTCTTC. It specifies CASSERDRGSVF.

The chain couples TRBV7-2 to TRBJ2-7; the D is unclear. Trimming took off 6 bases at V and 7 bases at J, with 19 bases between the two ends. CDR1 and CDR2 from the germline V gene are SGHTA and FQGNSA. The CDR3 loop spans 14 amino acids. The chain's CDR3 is CASSSDTVVREQYF. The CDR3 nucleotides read TGTGCCAGCAGTTCAGACACGGTTGTGAGGGAGCAGTACTTC.

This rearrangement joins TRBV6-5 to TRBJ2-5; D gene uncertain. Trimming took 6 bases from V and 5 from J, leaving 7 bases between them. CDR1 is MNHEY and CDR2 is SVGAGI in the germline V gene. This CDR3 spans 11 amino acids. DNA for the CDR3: TGTGCCAGCAGCCAGCTGGAGACCCAGTACTTC. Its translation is CASSQLETQYF.

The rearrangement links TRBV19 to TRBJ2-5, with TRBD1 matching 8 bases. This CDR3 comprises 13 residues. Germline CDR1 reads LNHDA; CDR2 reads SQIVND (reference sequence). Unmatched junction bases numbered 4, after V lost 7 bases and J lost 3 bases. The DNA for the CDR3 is TGTGCCAGTAATCAGGGGGCGGAAGAGACCCAGTACTTC. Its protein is CASNQGAEETQYF.

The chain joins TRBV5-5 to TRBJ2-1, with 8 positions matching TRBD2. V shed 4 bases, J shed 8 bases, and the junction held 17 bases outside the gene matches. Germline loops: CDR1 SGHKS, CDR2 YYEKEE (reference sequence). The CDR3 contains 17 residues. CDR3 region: CASSPGLGGTALDEQFF. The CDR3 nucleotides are TGTGCCAGCAGCCCGGGACTAGGAGGGACTGCACTAGATGAGCAGTTCTTC.

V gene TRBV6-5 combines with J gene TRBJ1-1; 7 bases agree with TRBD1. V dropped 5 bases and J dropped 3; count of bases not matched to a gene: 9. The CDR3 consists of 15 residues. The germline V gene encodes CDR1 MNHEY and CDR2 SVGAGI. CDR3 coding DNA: TGTGCCAGCAGTCCATCCCGACAGGGTGACACTGAAGCTTTCTTT. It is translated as CASSPSRQGDTEAFF.

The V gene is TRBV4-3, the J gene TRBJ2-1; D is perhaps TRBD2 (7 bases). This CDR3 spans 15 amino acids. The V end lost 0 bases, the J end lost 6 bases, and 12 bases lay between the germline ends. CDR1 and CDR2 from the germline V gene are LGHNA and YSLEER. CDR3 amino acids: CASSQDGGGFNEQFF. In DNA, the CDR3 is TGCGCCAGCAGCCAAGATGGGGGGGGCTTCAATGAGCAGTTCTTC.

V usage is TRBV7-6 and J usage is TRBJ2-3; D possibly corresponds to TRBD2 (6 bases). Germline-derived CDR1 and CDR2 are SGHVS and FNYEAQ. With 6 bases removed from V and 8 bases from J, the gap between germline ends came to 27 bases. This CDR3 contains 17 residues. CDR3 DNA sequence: TGTGCCAGCAGTTCCCCCCGGGACTTTGTTGGTTTTGGTACGCAGTATTTT. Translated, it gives CASSSPRDFVGFGTQYF.

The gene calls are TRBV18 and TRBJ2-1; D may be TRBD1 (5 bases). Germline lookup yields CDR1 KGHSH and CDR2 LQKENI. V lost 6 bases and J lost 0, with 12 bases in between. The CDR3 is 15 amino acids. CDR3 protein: CASSQQVSSYNEQFF. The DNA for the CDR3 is TGTGCCAGCTCGCAACAGGTGAGCTCCTACAATGAGCAGTTCTTC. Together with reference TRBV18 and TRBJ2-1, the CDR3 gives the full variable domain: NAGVMQNPRHLVRRRGQEARLRCSPMKGHSHVYWYRQLPEEGLKFMVYLQKENIIDESGMPKERFSAEFPKEGPSILRIQQVVRGDSAAYFCASSQQVSSYNEQFFGPGTRLTVL.

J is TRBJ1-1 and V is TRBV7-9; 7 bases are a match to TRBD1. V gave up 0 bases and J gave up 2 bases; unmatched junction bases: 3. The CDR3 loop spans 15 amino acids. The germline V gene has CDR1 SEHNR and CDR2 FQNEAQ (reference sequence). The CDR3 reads CASSLARTGNTEAFF. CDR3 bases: TGTGCCAGCAGCTTAGCAAGGACAGGTAACACTGAAGCTTTCTTT.

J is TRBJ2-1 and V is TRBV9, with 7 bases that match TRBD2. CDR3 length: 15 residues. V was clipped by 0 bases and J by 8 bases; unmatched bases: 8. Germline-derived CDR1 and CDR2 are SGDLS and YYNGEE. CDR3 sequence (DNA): TGTGCCAGCAGCGTAGATTGGACTAGTTCCCATGAGCAGTTCTTC. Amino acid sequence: CASSVDWTSSHEQFF.

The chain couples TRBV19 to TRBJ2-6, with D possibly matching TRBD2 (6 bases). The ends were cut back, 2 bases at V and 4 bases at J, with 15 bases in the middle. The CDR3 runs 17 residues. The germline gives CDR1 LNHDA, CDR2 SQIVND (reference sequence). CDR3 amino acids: CASSISRRGLGANVLTF. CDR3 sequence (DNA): TGTGCCAGTAGTATAAGTCGGAGGGGCCTCGGGGCCAACGTCCTGACTTTC.

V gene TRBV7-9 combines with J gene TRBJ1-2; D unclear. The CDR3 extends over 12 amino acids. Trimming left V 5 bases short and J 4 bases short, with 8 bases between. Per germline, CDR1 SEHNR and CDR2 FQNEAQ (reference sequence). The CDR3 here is CASSPNSYGYTF. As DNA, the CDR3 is TGTGCCAGCAGCCCGAACAGCTATGGCTACACCTTC.

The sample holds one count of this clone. DNA of the CDR3: TGTGCCAGCAGCTTAATGGGGTCCGCGAACACCGGGGAGCTGTTTTTT. Amino acids: CASSLMGSANTGELFF. The J gene is TRBJ2-2, the V gene TRBV7-3, with D hard to call. The V gene lost 1 base and the J gene lost 0 bases, with 9 bases spanning the gap. The CDR3 contains 16 residues. The germline V gene has CDR1 SGHTA and CDR2 FQGTGA.

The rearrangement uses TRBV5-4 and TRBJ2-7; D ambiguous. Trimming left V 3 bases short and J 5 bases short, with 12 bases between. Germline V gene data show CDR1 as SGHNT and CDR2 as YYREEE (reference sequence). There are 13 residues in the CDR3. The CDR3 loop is CASSSPRKDEQYF. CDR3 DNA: TGTGCCAGCAGCTCGCCCCGGAAGGACGAGCAGTACTTC.

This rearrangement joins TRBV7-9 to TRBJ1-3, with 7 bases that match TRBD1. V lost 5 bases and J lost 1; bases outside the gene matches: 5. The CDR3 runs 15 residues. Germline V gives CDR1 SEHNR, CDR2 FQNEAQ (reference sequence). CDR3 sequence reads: CASSQGGQSGNTIYF. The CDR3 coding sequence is TGTGCCAGCAGCCAAGGGGGACAGTCTGGAAACACCATATATTTT.

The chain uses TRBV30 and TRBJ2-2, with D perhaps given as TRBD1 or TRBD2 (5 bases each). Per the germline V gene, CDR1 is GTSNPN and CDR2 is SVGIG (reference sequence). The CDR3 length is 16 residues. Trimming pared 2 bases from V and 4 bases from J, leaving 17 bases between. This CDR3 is CAWSRGRVGSTGELFF. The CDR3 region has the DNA TGTGCCTGGAGTAGGGGCAGGGTAGGGAGCACCGGGGAGCTGTTTTTT.

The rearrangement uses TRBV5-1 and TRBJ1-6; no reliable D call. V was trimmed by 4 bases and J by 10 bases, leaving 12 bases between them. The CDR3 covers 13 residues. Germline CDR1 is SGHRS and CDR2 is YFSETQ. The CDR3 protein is CASSERSDSPLHF. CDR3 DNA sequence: TGCGCCAGCAGCGAGCGGTCAGACTCACCCCTCCACTTT.

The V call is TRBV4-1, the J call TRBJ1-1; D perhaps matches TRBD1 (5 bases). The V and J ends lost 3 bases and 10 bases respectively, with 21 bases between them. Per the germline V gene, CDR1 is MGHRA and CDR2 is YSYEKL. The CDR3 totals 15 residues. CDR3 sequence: CASSHVLTKGVGAFF. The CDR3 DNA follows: TGCGCCAGCAGCCACGTTCTAACAAAAGGGGTAGGAGCTTTCTTT.

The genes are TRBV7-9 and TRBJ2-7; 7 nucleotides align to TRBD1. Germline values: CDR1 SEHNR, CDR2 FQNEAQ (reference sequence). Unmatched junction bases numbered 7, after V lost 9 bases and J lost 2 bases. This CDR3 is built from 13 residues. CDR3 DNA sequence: TGTGCCAGTCGCCGGGACAGCACCTACGAGCAGTACTTC. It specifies CASRRDSTYEQYF.

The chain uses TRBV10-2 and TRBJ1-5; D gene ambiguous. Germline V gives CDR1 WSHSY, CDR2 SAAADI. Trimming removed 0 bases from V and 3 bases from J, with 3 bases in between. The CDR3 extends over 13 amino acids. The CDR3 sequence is CASSESSNQPQHF. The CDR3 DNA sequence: TGCGCCAGCAGTGAGTCTTCCAATCAGCCCCAGCATTTT.

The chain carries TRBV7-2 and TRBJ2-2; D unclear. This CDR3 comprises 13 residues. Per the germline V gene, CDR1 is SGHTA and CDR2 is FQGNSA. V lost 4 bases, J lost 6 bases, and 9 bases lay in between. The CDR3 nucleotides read TGTGCCAGCAGCTCCTCGGTGGCCGGGGAGCTGTTTTTT. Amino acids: CASSSSVAGELFF. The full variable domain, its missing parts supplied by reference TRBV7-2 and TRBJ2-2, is GAGVSQSPSNKVTEKGKDVELRCDPISGHTALYWYRQSLGQGLEFLIYFQGNSAPDKSGLPSDRFSAERTGGSVSTLTIQRTQQEDSAVYLCASSSSVAGELFFGEGSRLTVL.

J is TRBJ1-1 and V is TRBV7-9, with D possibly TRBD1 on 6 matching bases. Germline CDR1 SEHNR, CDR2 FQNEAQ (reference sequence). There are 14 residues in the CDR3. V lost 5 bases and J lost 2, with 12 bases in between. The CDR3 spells CASSAGGLNTEAFF. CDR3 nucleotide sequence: TGTGCCAGCAGCGCGGGGGGGCTTAACACTGAAGCTTTCTTT.

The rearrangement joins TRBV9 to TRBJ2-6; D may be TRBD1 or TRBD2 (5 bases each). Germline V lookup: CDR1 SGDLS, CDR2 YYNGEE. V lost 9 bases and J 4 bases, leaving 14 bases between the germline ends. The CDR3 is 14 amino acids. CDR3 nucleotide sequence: TGTGCCACCCTACCGGGGCGCGGGGCCAACGTCCTGACTTTC. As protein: CATLPGRGANVLTF.